This passage covers 2 T cell receptor beta chains from one sample sequenced in a study of human thymus T cells (TCRdb year 2020). Libraries were prepared through the immunoSEQ multiplex PCR assay. Not all clones reach the TCRdb copy of this immuneACCESS table, which keeps in-frame sequences only. Checked studies attribute under half of the gap to unresolved V genes and leave the rest unexplained. The sample table holds tens of thousands of clones, of which 85% to 95% were seen once. The ten largest make up over 0.15% of the sample. The sequenced sample was blood. The receptors here all came from a girl less than two years old with a congenital heart defect but otherwise immunologically healthy.

This rearrangement joins TRBV2 to TRBJ2-1; perhaps TRBD2 as D (6 bases). This CDR3 is built from 14 residues. The ends were cut back, 5 bases at V and 5 bases at J, with 13 bases in the middle. Germline CDR1 and CDR2: SNHLY and FYNNEI. The CDR3 coding sequence is TGTGCCAGCAGTCGGCTAGCGACAAACAATGAGCAGTTCTTC. Translating gives CASSRLATNNEQFF.

This clone was seen once. The rearrangement uses TRBV5-5 and TRBJ2-7; either TRBD1 or TRBD2 may fit D (6 bases each). V dropped 4 bases and J dropped 2 bases, with 16 bases sitting between them. Looked up from germline, CDR1 is SGHKS and CDR2 is YYEKEE (reference sequence). The CDR3 totals 15 residues. This chain's CDR3 is CASSPRGDTPYEQYF. The CDR3, as DNA: TGTGCCAGCAGCCCGAGGGGGGACACACCCTACGAGCAGTACTTC.